This T cell receptor (beta chain) was sequenced in a study of T cells after yellow fever vaccination. CDR3 size: 14 residues. Germline V lookup: CDR1 KGHSH, CDR2 LQKENI. The V gene lost 6 bases and the J gene lost 5 bases, with 17 bases spanning the gap. This clonotype was seen more than once but under ten times. Its antigen remains unknown. TCRdb processed the 5' RACE reads anew with MiXCR; each CDR3 protein has one entry. The sample lists a few hundred thousand distinct CDR3 sequences; less than 4.5% were seen once. Whole-study results and caveats: Abundant clonotypes from the bulk population could get into FACS-sorted repertoires as contaminants. Once the booster was given, most primary-vaccination clones reappeared, at just under 98% for CD4 and 85% to 90% for CD8.

This receptor was taken from a man between 18 and 29 years old who received the YFV17D yellow fever vaccine. This chain joins TRBV18 and TRBJ2-7, with a possible D match to TRBD1 (6 bases). Material: PBMCs, obtained on the day of the yellow fever booster vaccination. The DNA of the CDR3 is TGTGCCAGCTCGTCACAGGGCGCGGGCCACGAGCAGTACGTC. Protein sequence: CASSSQGAGHEQYV.